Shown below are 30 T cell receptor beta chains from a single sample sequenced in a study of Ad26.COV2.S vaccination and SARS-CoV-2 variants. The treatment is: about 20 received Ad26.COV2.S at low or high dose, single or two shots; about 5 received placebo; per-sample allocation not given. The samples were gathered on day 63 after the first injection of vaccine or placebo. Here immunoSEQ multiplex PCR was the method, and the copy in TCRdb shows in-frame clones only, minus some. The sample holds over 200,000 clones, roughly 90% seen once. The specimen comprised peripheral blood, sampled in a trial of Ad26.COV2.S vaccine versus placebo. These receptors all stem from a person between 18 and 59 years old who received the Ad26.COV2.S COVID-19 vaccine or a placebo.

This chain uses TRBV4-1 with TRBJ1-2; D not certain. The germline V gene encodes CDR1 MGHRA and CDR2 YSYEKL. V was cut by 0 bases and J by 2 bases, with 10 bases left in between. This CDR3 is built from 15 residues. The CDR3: CASSQDLRSNYGYTF. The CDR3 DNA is TGCGCCAGCAGCCAAGATTTACGGTCCAACTATGGCTACACCTTC.

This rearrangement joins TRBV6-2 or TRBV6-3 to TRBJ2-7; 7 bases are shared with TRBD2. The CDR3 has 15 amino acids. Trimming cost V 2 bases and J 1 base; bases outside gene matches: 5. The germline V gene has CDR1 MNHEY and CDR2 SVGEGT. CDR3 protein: CASSYGGRISYEQYF. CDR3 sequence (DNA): TGTGCCAGCAGTTACGGCGGGAGAATTTCCTACGAGCAGTACTTC.

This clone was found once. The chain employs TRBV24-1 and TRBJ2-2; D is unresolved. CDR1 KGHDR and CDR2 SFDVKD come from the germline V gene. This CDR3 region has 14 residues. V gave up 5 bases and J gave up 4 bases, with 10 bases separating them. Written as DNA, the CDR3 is TGTGCCACCAGTGCCGTAGCTTTCACCGGGGAGCTGTTTTTT. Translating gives CATSAVAFTGELFF.

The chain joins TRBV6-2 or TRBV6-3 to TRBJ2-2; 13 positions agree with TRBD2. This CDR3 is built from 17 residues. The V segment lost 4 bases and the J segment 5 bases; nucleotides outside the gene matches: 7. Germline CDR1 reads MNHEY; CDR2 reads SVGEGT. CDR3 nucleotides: TGTGCCAGCAGTTTCAGGACTAGCGGGAGTATTACCGGGGAGCTGTTTTTT. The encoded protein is CASSFRTSGSITGELFF.

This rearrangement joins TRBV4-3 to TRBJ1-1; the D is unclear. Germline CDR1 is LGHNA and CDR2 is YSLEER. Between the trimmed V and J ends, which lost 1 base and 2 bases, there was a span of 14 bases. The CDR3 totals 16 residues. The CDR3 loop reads CASSQGSTSYNTEAFF. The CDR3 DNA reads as TGCGCCAGCAGCCAAGGTAGTACAAGCTATAACACTGAAGCTTTCTTT.

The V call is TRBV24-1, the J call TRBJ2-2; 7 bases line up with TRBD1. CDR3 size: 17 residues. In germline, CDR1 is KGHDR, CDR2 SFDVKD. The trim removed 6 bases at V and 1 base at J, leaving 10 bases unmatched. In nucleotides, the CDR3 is TGTGCCACCAGTCCACTTCAGGGGGACGTGAACACCGGGGAGCTGTTTTTT. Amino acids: CATSPLQGDVNTGELFF.

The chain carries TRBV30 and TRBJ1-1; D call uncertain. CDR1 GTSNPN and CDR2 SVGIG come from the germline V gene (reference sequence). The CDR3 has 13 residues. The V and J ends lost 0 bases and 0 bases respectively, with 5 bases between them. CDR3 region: CAWSVRMNTEAFF. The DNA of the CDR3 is TGTGCCTGGAGTGTACGGATGAACACTGAAGCTTTCTTT.

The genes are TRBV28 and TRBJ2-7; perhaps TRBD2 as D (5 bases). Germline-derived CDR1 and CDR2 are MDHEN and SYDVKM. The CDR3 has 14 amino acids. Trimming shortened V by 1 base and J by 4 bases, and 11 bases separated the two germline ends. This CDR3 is CASSLFRDSYEQYF. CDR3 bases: TGTGCCAGCAGTTTATTCCGGGATTCATACGAGCAGTACTTC.

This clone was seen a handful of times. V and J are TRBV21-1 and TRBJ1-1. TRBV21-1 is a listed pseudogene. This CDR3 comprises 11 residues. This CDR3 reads CASKGKREAFF. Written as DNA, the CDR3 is TGTGCCAGCAAAGGGAAACGCGAAGCTTTCTTT.

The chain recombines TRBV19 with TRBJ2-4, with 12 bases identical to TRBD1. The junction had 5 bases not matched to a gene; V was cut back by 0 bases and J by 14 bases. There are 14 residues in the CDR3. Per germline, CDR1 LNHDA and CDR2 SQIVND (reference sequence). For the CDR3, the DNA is TGTGCCAGTAGTATAGAGGGTGGGACAGGGGGCAAGTACTTC. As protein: CASSIEGGTGGKYF.

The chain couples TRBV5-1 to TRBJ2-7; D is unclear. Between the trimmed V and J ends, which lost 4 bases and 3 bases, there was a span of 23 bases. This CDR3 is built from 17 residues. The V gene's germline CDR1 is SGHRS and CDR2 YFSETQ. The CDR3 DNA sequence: TGCGCCAGCAGCCTACTTGATCCCGACCTCGAACACTACGAGCAGTACTTC. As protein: CASSLLDPDLEHYEQYF.

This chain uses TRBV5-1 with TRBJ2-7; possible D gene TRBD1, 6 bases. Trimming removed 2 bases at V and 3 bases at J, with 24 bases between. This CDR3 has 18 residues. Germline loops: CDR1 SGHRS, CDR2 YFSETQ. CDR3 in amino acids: CASSLPKTGLNSLYEQYF. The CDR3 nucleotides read TGCGCCAGCAGCTTACCCAAGACAGGCCTAAATTCCCTCTACGAGCAGTACTTC.

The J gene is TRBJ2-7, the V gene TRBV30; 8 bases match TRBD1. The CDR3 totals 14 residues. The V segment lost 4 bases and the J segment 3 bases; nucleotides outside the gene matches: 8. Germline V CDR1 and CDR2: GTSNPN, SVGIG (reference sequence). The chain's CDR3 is CAWTWDRNYYEQYF. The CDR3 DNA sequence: TGTGCCTGGACGTGGGACAGGAACTACTACGAGCAGTACTTC.

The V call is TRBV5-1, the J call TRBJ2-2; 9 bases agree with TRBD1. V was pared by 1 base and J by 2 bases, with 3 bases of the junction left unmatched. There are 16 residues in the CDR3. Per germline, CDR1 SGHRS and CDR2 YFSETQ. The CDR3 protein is CASSLLQGANTGELFF. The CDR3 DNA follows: TGCGCCAGCAGCTTGTTACAGGGGGCAAACACCGGGGAGCTGTTTTTT. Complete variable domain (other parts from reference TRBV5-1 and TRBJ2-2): KAGVTQTPRYLIKTRGQQVTLSCSPISGHRSVSWYQQTPGQGLQFLFEYFSETQRNKGNFPGRFSGRQFSNSRSEMNVSTLELGDSALYLCASSLLQGANTGELFFGEGSRLTVL.

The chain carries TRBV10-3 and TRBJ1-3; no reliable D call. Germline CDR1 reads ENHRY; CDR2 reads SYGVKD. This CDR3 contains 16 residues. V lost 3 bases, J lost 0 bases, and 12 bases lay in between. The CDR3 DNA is TGTGCCATCAGTGATAAGCTCGGATACTCTGGAAACACCATATATTTT. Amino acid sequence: CAISDKLGYSGNTIYF.

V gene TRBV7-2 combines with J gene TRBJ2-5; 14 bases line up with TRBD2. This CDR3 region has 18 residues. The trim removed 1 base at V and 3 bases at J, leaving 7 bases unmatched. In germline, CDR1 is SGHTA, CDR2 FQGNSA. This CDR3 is CASSLDGGLAGVEETQYF. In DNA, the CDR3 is TGTGCCAGCAGCTTAGACGGGGGACTAGCGGGGGTGGAAGAGACCCAGTACTTC.

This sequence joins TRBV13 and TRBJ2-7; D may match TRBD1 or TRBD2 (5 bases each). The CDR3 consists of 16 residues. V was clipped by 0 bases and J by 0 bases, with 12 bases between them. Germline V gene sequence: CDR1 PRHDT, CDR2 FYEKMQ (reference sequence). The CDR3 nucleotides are TGTGCCAGCAGCTTAGGCTCAGGGACCCGCTCCTACGAGCAGTACTTC. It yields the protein CASSLGSGTRSYEQYF.

DNA for the CDR3: TGTGCCAGCAGCCCTCAAGGGGGCAGAGAAGCTTTCTTT. Amino acids: CASSPQGGREAFF. The gene calls are TRBV11-2 and TRBJ1-1; 7 bases are a match to TRBD1. CDR1 and CDR2 (germline): SGHAT, FQNNGV. The CDR3 spans 13 residues. V dropped 5 bases and J dropped 8; count of bases not matched to a gene: 8.

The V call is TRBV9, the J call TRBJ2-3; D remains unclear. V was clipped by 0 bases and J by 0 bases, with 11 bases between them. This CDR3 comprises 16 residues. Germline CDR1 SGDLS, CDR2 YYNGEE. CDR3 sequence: CASSVGPSLSTDTQYF. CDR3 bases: TGTGCCAGCAGCGTAGGACCCTCACTGAGCACAGATACGCAGTATTTT. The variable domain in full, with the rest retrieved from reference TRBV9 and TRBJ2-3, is DSGVTQTPKHLITATGQRVTLRCSPRSGDLSVYWYQQSLDQGLQFLIQYYNGEERAKGNILERFSAQQFPDLHSELNLSSLELGDSALYFCASSVGPSLSTDTQYFGPGTRLTVL.

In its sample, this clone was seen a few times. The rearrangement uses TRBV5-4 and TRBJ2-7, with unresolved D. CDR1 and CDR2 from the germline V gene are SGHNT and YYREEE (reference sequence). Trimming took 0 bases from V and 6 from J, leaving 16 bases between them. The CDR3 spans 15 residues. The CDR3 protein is CASSLGDNIKGEQYF. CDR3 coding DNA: TGTGCCAGCAGCTTGGGTGACAATATAAAGGGCGAGCAGTACTTC.

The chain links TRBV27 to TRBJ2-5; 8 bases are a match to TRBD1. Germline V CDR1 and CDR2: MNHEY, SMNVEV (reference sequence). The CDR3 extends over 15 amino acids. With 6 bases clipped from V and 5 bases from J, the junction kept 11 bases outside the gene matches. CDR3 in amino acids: CASRTWTGLWETQYF. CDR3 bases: TGTGCCAGCAGAACCTGGACAGGGTTGTGGGAGACCCAGTACTTC.

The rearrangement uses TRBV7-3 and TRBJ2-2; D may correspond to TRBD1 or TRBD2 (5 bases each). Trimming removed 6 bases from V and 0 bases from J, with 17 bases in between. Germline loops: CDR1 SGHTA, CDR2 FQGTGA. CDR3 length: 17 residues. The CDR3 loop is CASRRRPGTTNTGELFF. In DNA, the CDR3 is TGTGCCAGCAGGCGGAGGCCGGGGACCACGAACACCGGGGAGCTGTTTTTT.

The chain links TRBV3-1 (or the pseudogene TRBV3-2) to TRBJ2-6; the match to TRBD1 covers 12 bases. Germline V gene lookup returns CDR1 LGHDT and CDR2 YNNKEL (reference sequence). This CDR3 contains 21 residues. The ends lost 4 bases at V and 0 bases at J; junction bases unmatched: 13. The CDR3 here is CASSPKFAGTGGSSGANVLTF. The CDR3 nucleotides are TGTGCCAGCAGCCCGAAATTTGCCGGGACAGGGGGCTCCTCTGGGGCCAACGTCCTGACTTTC.

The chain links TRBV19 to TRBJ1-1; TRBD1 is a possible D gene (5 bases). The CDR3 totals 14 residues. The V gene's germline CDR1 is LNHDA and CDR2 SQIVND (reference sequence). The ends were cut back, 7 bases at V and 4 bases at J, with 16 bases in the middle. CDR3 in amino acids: CASTIGGVSTEAFF. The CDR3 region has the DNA TGTGCCAGTACCATCGGGGGGGTAAGCACTGAAGCTTTCTTT.

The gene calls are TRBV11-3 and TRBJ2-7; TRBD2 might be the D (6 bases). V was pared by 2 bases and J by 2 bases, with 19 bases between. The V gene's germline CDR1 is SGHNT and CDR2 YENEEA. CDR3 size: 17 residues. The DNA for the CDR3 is TGTGCCAGCAGCTTAATCCCTCCCCCGGGAGTGACCTACGAGCAGTACTTC. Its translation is CASSLIPPPGVTYEQYF.

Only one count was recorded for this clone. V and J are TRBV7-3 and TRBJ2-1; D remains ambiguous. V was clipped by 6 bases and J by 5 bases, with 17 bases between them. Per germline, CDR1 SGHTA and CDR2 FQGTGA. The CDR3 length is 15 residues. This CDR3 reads CASSSMAAGNNEQFF. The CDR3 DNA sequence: TGTGCCAGCAGTTCCATGGCGGCAGGTAACAATGAGCAGTTCTTC.

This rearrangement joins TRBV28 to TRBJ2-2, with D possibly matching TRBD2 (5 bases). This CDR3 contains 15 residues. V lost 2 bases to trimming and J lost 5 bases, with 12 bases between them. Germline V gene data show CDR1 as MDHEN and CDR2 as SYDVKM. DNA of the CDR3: TGTGCCAGCAGTTTACGGGGATCGAGGACCGGGGAGCTGTTTTTT. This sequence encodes CASSLRGSRTGELFF.

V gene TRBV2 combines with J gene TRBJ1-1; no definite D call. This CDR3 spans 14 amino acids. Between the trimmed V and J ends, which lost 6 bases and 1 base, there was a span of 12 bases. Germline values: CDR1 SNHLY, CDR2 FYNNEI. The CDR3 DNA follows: TGTGCCAGCAGCTTCGGTAGAGGGAACACTGAAGCTTTCTTT. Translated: CASSFGRGNTEAFF.

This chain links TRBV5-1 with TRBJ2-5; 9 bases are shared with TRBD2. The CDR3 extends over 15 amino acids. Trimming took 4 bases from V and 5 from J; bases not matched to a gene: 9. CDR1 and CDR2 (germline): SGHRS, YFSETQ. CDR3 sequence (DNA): TGCGCCAGCAGCCGAGCGGGGGGCGCGGGGGAGACCCAGTACTTC. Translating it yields CASSRAGGAGETQYF. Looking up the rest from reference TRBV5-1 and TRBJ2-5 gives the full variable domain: KAGVTQTPRYLIKTRGQQVTLSCSPISGHRSVSWYQQTPGQGLQFLFEYFSETQRNKGNFPGRFSGRQFSNSRSEMNVSTLELGDSALYLCASSRAGGAGETQYFGPGTRLLVL.

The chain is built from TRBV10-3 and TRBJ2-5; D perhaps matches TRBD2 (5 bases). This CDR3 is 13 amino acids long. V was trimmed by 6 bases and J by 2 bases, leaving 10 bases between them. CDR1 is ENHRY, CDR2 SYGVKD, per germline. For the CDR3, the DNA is TGTGCCATCAGAAGCGGTATTCAAGAGACCCAGTACTTC. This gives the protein CAIRSGIQETQYF.